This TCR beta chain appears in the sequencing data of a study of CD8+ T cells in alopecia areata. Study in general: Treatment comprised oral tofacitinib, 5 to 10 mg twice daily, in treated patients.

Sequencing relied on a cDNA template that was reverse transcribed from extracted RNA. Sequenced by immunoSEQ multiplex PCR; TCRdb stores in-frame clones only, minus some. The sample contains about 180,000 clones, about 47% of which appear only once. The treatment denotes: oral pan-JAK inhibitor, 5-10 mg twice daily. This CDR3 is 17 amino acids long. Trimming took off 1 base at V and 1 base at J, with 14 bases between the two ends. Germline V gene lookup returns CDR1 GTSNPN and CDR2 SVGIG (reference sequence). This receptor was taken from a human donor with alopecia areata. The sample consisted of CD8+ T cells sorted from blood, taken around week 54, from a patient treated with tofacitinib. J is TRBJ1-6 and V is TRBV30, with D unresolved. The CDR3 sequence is CAWSGRTLESYNSPLHF. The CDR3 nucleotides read TGTGCCTGGAGTGGCAGGACGCTGGAGTCCTATAATTCACCCCTCCACTTT.